Included here is one T cell receptor (beta chain) sequence, with context. Its antigen is still unknown. The sample holds no much larger clone one base away, and base qualities are not on file. This sample was taken from a study of vaccination and CD4 T cells after COVID-19 (dated by TCRdb to between 2021 and 2023). The study in broad terms: Every convalescent patient had a positive nasal swab PCR test for SARS-CoV-2, with mild disease in roughly ten patients and severe disease in one. Six males and four females were included in the convalescent cohort, with two Hispanic individuals, seven Caucasians, two Asians and one multiracial person represented. Participants got two doses of the Pfizer-BioNTech BNT162b2 vaccine (n=8) or two doses of the Moderna mRNA-1273 vaccine (n=2). Post-COVID blood samples from convalescent patients were collected a median of approximately 93 days after diagnosis, with a range of 35 to 161 days. Post-vaccine blood samples were collected a median of approximately 72 days after the second vaccine dose, ranging from 14 to 241 days. Overlapping spike peptide pools from SARS-CoV-2 and from the common cold coronaviruses HCoV-NL63, HCoV-OC43 and HCoV-229E were used as culture stimuli. Control cultures received a CEFX viral epitope pool as the positive control, an HIV-1 Nef peptide pool as the negative control, or no peptide. In some eleven COVID-19 convalescent patients and a few infection-naive healthy vaccine recipients, researchers compared the spike-specific CD4+ TCR repertoire from before mRNA vaccination with the repertoire from after.

This specimen's treatment or condition label, per the study, means: approximately 9-day PBMC culture with coronavirus spike peptide pools or control peptides (ViraFEST assay). The ViraFEST assay was used in the study, in which antigen-specific T cells were expanded with peptide pools and expanded clonotypes were subsequently identified by TCR sequencing. The convalescent patients' positive SARS-CoV-2 PCR tests fell between March and December 2020, which was before the Alpha, Beta and Delta variants emerged in the United States. Each well held some 2 million PBMCs cultured with roughly 10 ug/ml peptide pools in IMDM containing around 5% human AB serum and roughly 10 IU/ml IL-2. On days 3 and 7, half of the culture medium was replaced with fresh IL-2-containing medium. After around 10 days of culture, CD4+ T cells were isolated by negative selection using the EasySep CD4+ T cell isolation kit. Ficoll-Paque Plus gradient centrifugation was used to isolate PBMCs from whole blood, and the isolated PBMCs were then either used fresh or cryopreserved at -140C. In general, triplicate wells were set up for every culture condition.

Overall study outcomes, separate from this receptor: The median count of SARS-CoV-2-reactive clonotypes went up from approximately 22 after infection to about 41 after vaccination, although the change was not significant. The number of convalescent patients in the study was relatively small, and the study did not examine early timepoints following natural infection. Of the vaccine-specific clones found in convalescent patients, nearly all (304 of 307) were mono-reactive for SARS-CoV-2 spike instead of being cross-reactive with common cold coronaviruses. In convalescent patients, a median approximately 83% of post-vaccine SARS-CoV-2-reactive clones were detected only after vaccination, and vaccine-specific priming was suggested by this finding.

The CDR3 numbers 13 residues from cysteine through phenylalanine. Kept here is only the CDR3 DNA, which spans 39 bases and is read in frame from base 1. The V end gives up 6 bases and the J end 7 bases, leaving 6 bases in the junction not matched to a gene. CDR1 is given as MNHNS and CDR2 as SASEGT, both from the germline V gene. Library construction relied on PCR. DNA from cultured CD4+ T cells was subjected to TCR sequencing with the Oncomine TCR Beta short-read assay at the Johns Hopkins FTIC core. The QIAamp micro DNA kit was used to extract genomic DNA from the cultured CD4+ T cells. Oncomine TCR Beta libraries from cultured CD4+ T cells were pooled with unique dual indexes and sequenced on an Illumina iSeq 100. The original methods were these. Non-productive sequences were filtered out, and CDR3s that did not start with C, did not end with F or W, or were shorter than 7 amino acids were discarded. The MANAFEST web application was used to identify antigen-specific clonotypes by comparing peptide-stimulated wells against reference wells and other culture wells. To be called positive, a clone needed an FDR below 0.05, an odds ratio above 5, and a productive frequency above 0.1% in at least two of three replicate wells. A clonotype was classed as cross-reactive if the clonotype showed significant expansion both in SARS-CoV-2 spike wells and in at least one common cold coronavirus spike condition. CDR3 homology was assessed with Levenshtein distances (stringdist) and unrooted phylogenetic trees (ape) in R version 3.6.1. The public reads were run again by TCRdb, first through fastp at Q25 and then through MiXCR, and only productive beta chains were kept. A single entry per CDR3 protein holds the most common genes and DNA from its merged rows. TCRdb, not the original authors, processed these V and J calls. This sample lists 8,500 to 13,000 distinct CDR3 sequences; 77% were detected once. Together, the top ten hold roughly 18% of the sample.

The V and J segments used are TRBV6-1 and TRBJ1-5; 7 middle bases align to TRBD1. This TCR was recovered from a human donor who had recovered from COVID-19. The sample comprised CD4+ T cells from blood, cultured in vitro. The DNA sequence is given as TGTGCCAGCAGGACAGGGCATAACCAGCCCCAGCATTTT. Its protein reads: CASRTGHNQPQHF.